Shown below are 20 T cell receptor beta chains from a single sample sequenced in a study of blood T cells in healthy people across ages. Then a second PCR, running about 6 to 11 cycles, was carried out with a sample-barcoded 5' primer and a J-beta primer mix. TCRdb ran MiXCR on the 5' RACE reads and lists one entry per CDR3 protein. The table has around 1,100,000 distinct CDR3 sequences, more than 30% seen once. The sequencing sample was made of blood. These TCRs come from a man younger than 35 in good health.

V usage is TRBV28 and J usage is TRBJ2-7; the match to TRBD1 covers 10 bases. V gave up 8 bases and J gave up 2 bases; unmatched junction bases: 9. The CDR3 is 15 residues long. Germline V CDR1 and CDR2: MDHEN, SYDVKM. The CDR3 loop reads CASRLRTGGTYEQYF. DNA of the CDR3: TGTGCCAGCCGCCTCCGGACAGGGGGAACCTACGAGCAGTACTTC.

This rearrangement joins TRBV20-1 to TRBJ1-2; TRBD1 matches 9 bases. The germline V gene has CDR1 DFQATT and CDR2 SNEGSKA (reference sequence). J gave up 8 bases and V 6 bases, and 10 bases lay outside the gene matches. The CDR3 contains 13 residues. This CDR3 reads CSAEGQGYEGYTF. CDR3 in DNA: TGCAGTGCCGAAGGACAGGGGTATGAGGGCTACACCTTC.

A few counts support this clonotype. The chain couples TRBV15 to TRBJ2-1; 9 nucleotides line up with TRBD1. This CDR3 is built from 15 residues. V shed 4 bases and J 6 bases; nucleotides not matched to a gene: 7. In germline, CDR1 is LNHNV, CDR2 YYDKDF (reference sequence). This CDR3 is CATSTRQGDINEQFF. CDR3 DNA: TGTGCCACCAGCACCCGACAGGGGGATATCAATGAGCAGTTCTTC.

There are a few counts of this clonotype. CDR3 DNA: TGTGCCAGCAGTTTAAAGAAGGGGCTGGACACTGAAGCTTTCTTT. Residues: CASSLKKGLDTEAFF. The chain combines TRBV27 with TRBJ1-1; weak D call: TRBD1 (5 bases). Germline CDR1 is MNHEY and CDR2 is SMNVEV (reference sequence). Trimming took off 2 bases at V and 3 bases at J, with 13 bases between the two ends. The CDR3 totals 15 residues.

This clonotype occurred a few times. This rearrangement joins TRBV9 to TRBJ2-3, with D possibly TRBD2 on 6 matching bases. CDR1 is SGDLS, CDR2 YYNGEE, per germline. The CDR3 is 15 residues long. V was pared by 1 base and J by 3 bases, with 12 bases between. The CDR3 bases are TGTGCCAGCAGCGTATCGGAGGGTTGGACAGATACGCAGTATTTT. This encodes CASSVSEGWTDTQYF. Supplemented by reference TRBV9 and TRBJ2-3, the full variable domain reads DSGVTQTPKHLITATGQRVTLRCSPRSGDLSVYWYQQSLDQGLQFLIQYYNGEERAKGNILERFSAQQFPDLHSELNLSSLELGDSALYFCASSVSEGWTDTQYFGPGTRLTVL.

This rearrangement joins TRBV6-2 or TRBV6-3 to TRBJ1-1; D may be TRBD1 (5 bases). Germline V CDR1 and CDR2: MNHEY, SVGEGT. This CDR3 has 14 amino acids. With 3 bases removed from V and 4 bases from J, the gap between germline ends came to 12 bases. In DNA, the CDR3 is TGTGCCAGCAGTTATCAGGGAACGGGCACTGAAGCTTTCTTT. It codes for CASSYQGTGTEAFF.

The CDR3 DNA is TGTGCCAGCAGCCCAGGGACAGAGGAGTATGAAGCTTTCTTT. Protein: CASSPGTEEYEAFF. The genes are TRBV7-9 and TRBJ1-1; the match to TRBD1 covers 7 bases. The ends lost 5 bases at V and 7 bases at J; junction bases unmatched: 10. This CDR3 contains 14 residues. The V gene's germline CDR1 is SEHNR and CDR2 FQNEAQ (reference sequence).

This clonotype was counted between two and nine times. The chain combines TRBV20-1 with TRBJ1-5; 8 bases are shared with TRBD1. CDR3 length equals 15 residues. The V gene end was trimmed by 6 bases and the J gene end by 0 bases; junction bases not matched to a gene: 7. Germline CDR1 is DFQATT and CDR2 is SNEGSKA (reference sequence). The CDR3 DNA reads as TGCAGTGCCAGCGACAGGGGTTATAGCAATCAGCCCCAGCATTTT. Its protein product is CSASDRGYSNQPQHF.

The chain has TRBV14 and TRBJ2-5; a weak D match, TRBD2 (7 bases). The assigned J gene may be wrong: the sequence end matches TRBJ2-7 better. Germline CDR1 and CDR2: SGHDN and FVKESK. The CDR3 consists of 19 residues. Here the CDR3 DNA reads TGTGCCAGCAGCTTAAGAGGGGGGGCGACAGTCGATACCCCATACGAGCAGTACTTC. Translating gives CASSLRGGATVDTPYEQYF.

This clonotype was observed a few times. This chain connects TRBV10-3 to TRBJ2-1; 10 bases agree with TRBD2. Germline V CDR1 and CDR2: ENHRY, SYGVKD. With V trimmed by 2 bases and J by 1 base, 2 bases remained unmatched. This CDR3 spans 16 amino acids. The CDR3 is CAISEGTSESYNEQFF. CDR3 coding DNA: TGTGCCATCAGTGAGGGGACTAGCGAGTCCTACAATGAGCAGTTCTTC.

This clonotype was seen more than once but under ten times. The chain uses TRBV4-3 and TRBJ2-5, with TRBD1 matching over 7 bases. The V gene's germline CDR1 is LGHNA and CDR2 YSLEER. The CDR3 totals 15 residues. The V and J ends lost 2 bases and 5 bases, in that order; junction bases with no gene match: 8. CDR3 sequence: CASSQLVGGLETQYF. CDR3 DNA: TGCGCCAGCAGCCAACTCGTAGGGGGCTTGGAGACCCAGTACTTC.

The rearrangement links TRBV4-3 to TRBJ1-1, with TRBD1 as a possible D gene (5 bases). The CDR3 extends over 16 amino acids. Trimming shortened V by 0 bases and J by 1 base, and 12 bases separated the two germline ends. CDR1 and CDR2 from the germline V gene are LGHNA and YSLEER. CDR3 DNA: TGCGCCAGCAGCCAAGATGGGGGACGGCAGAACACTGAAGCTTTCTTT. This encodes CASSQDGGRQNTEAFF.

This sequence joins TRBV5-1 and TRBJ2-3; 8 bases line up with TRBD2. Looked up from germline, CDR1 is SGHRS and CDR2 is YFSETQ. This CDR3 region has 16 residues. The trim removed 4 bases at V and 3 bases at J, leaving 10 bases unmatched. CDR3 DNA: TGCGCCAGCAGCCCGTTGATGAGACTAGCGACAGATACGCAGTATTTT. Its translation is CASSPLMRLATDTQYF.

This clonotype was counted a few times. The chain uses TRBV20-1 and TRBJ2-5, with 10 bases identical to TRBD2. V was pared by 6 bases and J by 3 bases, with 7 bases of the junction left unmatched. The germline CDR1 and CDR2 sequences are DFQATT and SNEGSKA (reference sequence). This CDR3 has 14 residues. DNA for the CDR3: TGCAGTGCAAAAGCGGGGGGGGCCAAAGAGACCCAGTACTTC. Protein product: CSAKAGGAKETQYF.

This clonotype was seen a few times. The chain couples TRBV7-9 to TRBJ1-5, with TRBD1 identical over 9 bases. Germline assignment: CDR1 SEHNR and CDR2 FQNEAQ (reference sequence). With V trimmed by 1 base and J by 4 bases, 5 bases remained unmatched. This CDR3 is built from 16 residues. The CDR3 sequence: CASSLETGGRNQPQHF. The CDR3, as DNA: TGTGCCAGCAGCTTAGAAACAGGGGGCCGTAATCAGCCCCAGCATTTT.

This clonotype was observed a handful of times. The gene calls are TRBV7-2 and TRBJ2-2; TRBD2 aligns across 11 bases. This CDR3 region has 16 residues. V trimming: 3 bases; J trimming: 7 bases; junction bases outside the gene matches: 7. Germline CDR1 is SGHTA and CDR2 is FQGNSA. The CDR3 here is CASSFSGGALGGELFF. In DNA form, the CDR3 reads TGTGCCAGCAGCTTTAGCGGGGGGGCCTTGGGCGGGGAGCTGTTTTTT.

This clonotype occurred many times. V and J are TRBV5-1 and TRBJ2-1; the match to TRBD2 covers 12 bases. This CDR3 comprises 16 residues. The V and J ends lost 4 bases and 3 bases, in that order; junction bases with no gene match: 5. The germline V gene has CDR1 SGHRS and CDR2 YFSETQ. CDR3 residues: CASSPRTSGDYNEQFF. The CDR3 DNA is TGCGCCAGCAGCCCTAGGACTAGCGGGGACTACAATGAGCAGTTCTTC.

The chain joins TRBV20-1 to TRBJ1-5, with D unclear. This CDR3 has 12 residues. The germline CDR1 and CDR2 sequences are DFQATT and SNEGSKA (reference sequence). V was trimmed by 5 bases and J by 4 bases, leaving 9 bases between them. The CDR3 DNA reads TGCAGTGCTCTTTGGGAGAATCAGCCCCAGCATTTT. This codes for CSALWENQPQHF.

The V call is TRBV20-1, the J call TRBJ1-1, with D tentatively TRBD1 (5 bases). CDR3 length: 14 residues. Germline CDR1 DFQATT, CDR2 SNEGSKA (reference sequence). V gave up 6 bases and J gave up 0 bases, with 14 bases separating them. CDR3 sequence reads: CSAKAGGVNTEAFF. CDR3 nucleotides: TGCAGTGCGAAGGCCGGGGGGGTGAACACTGAAGCTTTCTTT.

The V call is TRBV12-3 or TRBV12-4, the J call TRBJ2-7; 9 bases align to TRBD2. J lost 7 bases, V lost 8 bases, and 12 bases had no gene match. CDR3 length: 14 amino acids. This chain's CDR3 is CASSLRGGANEQYF. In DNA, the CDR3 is TGTGCCAGCTCTCTCCGCGGGGGGGCGAATGAGCAGTACTTC.